This T cell receptor beta chain stems from a study of shared clonotypes between healthy human individuals. Study-wide results and caveats: Relative to clonotypes present in all four donors, those not shared had lower generation probabilities. Sorted-subset samples were not fully sequenced, rarefaction indicated.

In the case of this clone: Its antigen is currently unknown.

The table came from immunoSEQ multiplex PCR; TCRdb's copy has only in-frame clones and leaves some out. This table has approximately 720,000 clones, roughly 70% appearing once. CDR1 and CDR2 from the germline V gene are SQVTM and ANQGSEA. V shed 6 bases and J shed 2 bases, with 10 bases lying between them. The CDR3 contains 13 residues. The J gene is TRBJ1-4, the V gene TRBV29-1; D not resolved. The source of this sequence is a woman aged 25 to 39 in good health. The sample taken for sequencing was memory CD4+ T cells sorted from blood. Subset: CD45RA-negative fraction. CDR3 sequence reads: CSVMDGTNEKLFF. The CDR3 nucleotides are TGCAGCGTAATGGACGGGACTAATGAAAAACTGTTTTTT.